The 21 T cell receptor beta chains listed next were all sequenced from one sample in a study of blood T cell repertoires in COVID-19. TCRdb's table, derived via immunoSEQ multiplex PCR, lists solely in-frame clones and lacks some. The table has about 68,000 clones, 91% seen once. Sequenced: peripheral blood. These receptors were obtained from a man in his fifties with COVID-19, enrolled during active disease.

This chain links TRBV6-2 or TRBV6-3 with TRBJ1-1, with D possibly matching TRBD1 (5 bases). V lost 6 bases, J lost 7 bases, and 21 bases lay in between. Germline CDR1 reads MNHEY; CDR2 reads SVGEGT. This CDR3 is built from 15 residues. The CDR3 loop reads CASSGAAPDEIEAFF. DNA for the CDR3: TGTGCCAGCAGCGGGGCAGCCCCGGATGAGATTGAAGCTTTCTTT.

The CDR3, as DNA: TGTGCCAGCAGTTTCTACCAGGGGGCCCACAATGAGCAGTTCTTC. Translating gives CASSFYQGAHNEQFF. The genes are TRBV27 and TRBJ2-1; the match to TRBD1 covers 8 bases. The V gene's germline CDR1 is MNHEY and CDR2 SMNVEV (reference sequence). The CDR3 spans 15 residues. The trim removed 3 bases at V and 5 bases at J, leaving 6 bases unmatched.

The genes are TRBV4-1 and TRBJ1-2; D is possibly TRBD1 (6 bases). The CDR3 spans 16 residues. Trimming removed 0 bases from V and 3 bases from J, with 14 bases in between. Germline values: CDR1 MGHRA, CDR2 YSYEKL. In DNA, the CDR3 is TGCGCCAGCAGCCAAGATACTGGGGGCAGGTACTATGGCTACACCTTC. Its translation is CASSQDTGGRYYGYTF.

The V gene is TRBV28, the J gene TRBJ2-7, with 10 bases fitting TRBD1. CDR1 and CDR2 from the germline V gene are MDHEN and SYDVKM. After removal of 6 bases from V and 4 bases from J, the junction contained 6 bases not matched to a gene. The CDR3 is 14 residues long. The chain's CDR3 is CASSYDRGPYEQYF. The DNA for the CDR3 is TGTGCCAGCAGCTATGACAGGGGGCCTTACGAGCAGTACTTC. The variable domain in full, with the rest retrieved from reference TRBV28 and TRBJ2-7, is DVKVTQSSRYLVKRTGEKVFLECVQDMDHENMFWYRQDPGLGLRLIYFSYDVKMKEKGDIPEGYSVSREKKERFSLILESASTNQTSMYLCASSYDRGPYEQYFGPGTRLTVT.

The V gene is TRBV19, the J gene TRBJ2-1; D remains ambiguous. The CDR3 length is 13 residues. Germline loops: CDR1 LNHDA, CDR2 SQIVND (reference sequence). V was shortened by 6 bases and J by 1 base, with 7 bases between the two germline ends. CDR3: CASSSFSYNEQFF. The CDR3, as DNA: TGTGCCAGTAGCAGTTTTTCCTACAATGAGCAGTTCTTC.

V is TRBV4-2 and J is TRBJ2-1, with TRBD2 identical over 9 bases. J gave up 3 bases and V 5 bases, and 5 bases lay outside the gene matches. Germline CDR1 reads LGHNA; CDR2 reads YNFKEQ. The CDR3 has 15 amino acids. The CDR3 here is CASSLIAGDYNEQFF. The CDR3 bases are TGTGCCAGCAGCTTAATAGCGGGAGACTACAATGAGCAGTTCTTC.

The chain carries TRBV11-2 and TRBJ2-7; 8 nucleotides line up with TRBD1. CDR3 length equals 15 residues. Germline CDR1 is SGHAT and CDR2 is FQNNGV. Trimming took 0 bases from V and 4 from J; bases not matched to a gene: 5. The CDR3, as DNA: TGTGCCAGCAGCTTAGAAGGGGACAGGTCTTACGAGCAGTACTTC. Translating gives CASSLEGDRSYEQYF.

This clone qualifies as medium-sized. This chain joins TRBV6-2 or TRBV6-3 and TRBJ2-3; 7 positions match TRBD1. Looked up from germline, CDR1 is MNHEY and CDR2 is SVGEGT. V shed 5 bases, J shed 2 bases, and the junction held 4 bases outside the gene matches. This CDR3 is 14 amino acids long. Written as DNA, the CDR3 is TGTGCCAGCAGTGGAACAGGGGACACAGATACGCAGTATTTT. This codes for CASSGTGDTDTQYF.

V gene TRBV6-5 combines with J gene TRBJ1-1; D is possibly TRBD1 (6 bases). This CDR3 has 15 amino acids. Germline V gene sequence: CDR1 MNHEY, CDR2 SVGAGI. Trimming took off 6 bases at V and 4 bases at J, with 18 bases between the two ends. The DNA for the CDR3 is TGTGCCAGCAGGGACGGGTACAGGGAGACCACTGAAGCTTTCTTT. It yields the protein CASRDGYRETTEAFF.

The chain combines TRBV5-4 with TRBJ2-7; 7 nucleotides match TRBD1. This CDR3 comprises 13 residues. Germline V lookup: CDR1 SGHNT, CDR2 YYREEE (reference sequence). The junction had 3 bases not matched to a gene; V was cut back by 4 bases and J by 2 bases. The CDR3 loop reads CASSPGQTYEQYF. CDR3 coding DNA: TGTGCCAGCAGCCCGGGACAGACCTACGAGCAGTACTTC.

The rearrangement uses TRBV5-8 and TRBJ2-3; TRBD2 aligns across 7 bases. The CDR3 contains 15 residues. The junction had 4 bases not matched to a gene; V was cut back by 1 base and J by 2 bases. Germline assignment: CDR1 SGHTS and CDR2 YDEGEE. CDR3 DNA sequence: TGTGCCAGCAGCTTGCTGCTAGCGGACACAGATACGCAGTATTTT. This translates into CASSLLLADTDTQYF.

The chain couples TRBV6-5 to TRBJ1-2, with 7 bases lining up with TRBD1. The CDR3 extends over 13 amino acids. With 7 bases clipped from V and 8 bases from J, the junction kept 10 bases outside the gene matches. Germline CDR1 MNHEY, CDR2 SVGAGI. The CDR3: CASTVDRALGYTF. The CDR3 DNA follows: TGTGCCAGCACCGTAGACAGGGCCTTAGGCTACACCTTC.

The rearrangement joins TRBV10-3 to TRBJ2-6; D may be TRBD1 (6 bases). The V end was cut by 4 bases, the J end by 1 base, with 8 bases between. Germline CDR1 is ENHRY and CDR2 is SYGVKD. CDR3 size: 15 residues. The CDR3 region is CAISGQVSGANVLTF. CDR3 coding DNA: TGTGCCATCAGTGGACAGGTGTCTGGGGCCAACGTCCTGACTTTC.

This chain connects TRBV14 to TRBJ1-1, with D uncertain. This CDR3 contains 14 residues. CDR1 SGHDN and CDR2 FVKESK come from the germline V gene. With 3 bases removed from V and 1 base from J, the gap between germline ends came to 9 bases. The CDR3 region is CASSQLRSNTEAFF. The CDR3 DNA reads TGTGCCAGCAGCCAGTTACGGTCGAACACTGAAGCTTTCTTT.

The DNA of the CDR3 is TGTGCCAGCAGTGAGCCTATTCCCCCGAACACTGAAGCTTTCTTT. Translating gives CASSEPIPPNTEAFF. V usage is TRBV2 and J usage is TRBJ1-1; D not certain. The CDR3 spans 15 residues. Germline loops: CDR1 SNHLY, CDR2 FYNNEI. V lost 3 bases, J lost 1 base, and 12 bases lay in between.

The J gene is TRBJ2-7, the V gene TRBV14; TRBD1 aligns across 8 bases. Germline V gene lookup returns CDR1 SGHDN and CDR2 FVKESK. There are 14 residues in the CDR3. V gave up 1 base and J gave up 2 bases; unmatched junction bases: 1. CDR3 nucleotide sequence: TGTGCCAGCAGCCAAGCAGGGGGCACCTACGAGCAGTACTTC. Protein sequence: CASSQAGGTYEQYF.

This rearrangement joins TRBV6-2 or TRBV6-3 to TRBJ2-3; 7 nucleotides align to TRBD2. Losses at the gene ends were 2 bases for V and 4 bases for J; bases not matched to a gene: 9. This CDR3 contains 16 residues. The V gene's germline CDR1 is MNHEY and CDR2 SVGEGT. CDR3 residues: CASSYTGGSGPDTQYF. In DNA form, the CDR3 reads TGTGCCAGCAGTTACACTGGCGGGAGCGGACCAGATACGCAGTATTTT.

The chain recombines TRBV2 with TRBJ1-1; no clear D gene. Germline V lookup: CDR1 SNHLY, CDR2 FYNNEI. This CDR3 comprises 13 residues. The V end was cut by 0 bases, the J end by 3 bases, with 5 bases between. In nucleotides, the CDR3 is TGTGCCAGCAGTGAAGCGTTCGACACTGAAGCTTTCTTT. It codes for CASSEAFDTEAFF.

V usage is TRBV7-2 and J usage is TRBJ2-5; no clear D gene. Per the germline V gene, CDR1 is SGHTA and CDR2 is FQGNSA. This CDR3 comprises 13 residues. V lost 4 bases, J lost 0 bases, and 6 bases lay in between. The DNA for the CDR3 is TGTGCCAGCAGCTCTAATTACCAAGAGACCCAGTACTTC. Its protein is CASSSNYQETQYF.

CDR3: CASSLLDTPRGETQYF. The CDR3 DNA reads as TGTGCCAGCAGCTTGCTGGACACCCCCCGGGGGGAGACCCAGTACTTC. The rearrangement joins TRBV5-6 to TRBJ2-5; D possibly corresponds to TRBD2 (6 bases). The V gene's germline CDR1 is SGHDT and CDR2 YYEEEE. V was pared by 1 base and J by 5 bases, with 18 bases between. CDR3 length: 16 amino acids.

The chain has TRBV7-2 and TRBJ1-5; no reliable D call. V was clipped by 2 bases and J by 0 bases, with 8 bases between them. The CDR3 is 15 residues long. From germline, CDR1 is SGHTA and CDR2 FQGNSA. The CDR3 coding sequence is TGTGCCAGCAGCTTATCAGAAAATAGCAATCAGCCCCAGCATTTT. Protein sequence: CASSLSENSNQPQHF. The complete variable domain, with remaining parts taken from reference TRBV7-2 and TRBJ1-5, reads GAGVSQSPSNKVTEKGKDVELRCDPISGHTALYWYRQSLGQGLEFLIYFQGNSAPDKSGLPSDRFSAERTGGSVSTLTIQRTQQEDSAVYLCASSLSENSNQPQHFGDGTRLSIL.